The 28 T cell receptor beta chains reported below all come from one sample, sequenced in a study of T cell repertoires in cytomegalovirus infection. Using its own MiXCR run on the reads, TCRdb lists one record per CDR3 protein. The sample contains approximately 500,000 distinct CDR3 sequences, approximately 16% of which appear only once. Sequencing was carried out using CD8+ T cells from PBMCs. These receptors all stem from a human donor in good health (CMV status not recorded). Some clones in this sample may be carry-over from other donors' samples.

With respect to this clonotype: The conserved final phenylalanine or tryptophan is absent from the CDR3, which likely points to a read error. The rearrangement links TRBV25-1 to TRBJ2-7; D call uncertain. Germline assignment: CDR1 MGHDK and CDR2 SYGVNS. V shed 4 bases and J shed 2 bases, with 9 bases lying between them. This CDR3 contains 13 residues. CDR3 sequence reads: CASSVGSTYEQYL. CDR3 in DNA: TGTGCCAGCAGTGTGGGCAGTACCTACGAGCAGTACTTA.

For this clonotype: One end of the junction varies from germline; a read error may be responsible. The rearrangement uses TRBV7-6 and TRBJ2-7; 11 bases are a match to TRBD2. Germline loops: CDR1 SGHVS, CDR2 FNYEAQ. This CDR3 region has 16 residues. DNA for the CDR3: TGTGCAAGCAGCGCCGGACTAGCGGGTGGCCCGGACGATCCGTACTTC. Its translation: CASSAGLAGGPDDPYF.

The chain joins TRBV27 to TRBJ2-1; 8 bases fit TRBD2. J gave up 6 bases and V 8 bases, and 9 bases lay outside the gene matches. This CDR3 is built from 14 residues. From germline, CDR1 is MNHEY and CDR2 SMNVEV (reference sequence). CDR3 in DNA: TGTGCCAGCCGTACTAGCGGCCACGCCAATGAGCAGTTCTTC. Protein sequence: CASRTSGHANEQFF.

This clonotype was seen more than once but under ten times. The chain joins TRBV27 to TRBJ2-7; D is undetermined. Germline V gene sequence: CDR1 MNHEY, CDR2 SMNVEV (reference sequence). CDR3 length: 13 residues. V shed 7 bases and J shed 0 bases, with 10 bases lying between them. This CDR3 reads CASTPKGSYEQYF. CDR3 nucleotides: TGTGCCAGCACCCCCAAGGGCTCCTACGAGCAGTACTTC.

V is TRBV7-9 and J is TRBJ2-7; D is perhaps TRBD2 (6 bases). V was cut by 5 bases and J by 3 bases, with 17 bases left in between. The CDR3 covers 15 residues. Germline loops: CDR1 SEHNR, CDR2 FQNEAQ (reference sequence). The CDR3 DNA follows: TGTGCCAGCAGCCTGACTAGGGGCCCCAACTACGAGCAGTACTTC. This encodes CASSLTRGPNYEQYF.

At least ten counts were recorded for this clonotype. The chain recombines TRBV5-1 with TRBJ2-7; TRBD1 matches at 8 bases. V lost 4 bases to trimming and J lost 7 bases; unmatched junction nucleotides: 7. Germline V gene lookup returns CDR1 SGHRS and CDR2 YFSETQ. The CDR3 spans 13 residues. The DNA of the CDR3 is TGCGCCAGCAGCCCAGGGGGCCTGTCGGAGCAGTACTTC. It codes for CASSPGGLSEQYF.

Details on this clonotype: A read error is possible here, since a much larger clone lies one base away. The CDR3 here is CASSPGPTYKQYF. Written as DNA, the CDR3 is TGTGCCAGCAGCCCCGGACCAACCTACAAGCAGTACTTC. The chain carries TRBV7-3 and TRBJ2-7; D gene ambiguous. Germline CDR1 and CDR2: SGHTA and FQGTGA. This CDR3 region has 13 residues.

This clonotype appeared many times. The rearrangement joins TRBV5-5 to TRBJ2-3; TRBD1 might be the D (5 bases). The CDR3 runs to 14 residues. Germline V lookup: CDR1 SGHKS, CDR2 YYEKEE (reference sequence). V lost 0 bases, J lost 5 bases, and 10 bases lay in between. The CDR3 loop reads CASSLGQKGDTQYF. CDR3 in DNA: TGTGCCAGCAGCTTGGGACAGAAAGGAGATACGCAGTATTTT.

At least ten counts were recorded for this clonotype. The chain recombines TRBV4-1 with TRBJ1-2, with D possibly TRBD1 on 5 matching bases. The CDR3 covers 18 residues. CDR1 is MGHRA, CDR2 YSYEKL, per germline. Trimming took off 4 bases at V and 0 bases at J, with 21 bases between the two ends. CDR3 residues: CASSRKTDKWTSNYGYTF. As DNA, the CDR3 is TGCGCCAGCAGCCGCAAAACGGACAAGTGGACTTCTAACTATGGCTACACCTTC.

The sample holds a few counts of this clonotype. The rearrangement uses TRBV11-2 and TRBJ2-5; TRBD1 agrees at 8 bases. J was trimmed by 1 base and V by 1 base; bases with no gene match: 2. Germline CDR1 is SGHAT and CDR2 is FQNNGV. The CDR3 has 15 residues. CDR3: CASSLAQGAQETQYF. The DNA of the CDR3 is TGTGCCAGCAGCTTAGCCCAGGGGGCCCAAGAGACCCAGTACTTC.

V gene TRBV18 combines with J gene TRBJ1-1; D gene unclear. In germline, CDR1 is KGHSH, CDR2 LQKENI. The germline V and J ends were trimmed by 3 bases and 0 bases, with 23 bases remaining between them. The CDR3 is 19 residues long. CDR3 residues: CASSPLARPSGWMNTEAFF. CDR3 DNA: TGTGCCAGCTCACCCTTAGCACGCCCTTCCGGGTGGATGAACACTGAAGCTTTCTTT.

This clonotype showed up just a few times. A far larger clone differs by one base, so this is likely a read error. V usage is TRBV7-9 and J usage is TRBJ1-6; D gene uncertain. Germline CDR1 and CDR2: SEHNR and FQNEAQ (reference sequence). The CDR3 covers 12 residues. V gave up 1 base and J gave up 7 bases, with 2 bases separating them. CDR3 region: CASSLENSPLHF. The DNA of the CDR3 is TGTGCCAGCAGCTTAGAGAATTCACCCCTCCACTTT. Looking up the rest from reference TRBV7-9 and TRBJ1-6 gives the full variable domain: DTGVSQNPRHKITKRGQNVTFRCDPISEHNRLYWYRQTLGQGPEFLTYFQNEAQLEKSRLLSDRFSAERPKGSFSTLEIQRTEQGDSAMYLCASSLENSPLHFGNGTRLTVT.

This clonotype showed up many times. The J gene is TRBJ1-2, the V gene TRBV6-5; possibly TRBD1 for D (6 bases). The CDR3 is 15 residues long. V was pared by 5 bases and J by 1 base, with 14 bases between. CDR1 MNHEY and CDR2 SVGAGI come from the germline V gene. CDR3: CASSTGLFFNYGYTF. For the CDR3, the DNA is TGTGCCAGCAGTACAGGGCTCTTCTTTAACTATGGCTACACCTTC.

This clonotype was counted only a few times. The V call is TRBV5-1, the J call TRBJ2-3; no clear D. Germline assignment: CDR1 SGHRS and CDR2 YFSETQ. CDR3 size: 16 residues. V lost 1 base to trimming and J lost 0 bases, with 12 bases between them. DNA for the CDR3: TGCGCCAGCAGCTTGCGGGCAGCAACTAGCACAGATACGCAGTATTTT. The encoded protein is CASSLRAATSTDTQYF.

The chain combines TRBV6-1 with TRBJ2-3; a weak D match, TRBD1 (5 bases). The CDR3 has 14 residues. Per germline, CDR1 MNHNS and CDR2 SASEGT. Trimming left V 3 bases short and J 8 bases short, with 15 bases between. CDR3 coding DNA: TGTGCCAGCAGTGATGGACCCAAGCAGGGTACGCAGTATTTT. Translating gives CASSDGPKQGTQYF.

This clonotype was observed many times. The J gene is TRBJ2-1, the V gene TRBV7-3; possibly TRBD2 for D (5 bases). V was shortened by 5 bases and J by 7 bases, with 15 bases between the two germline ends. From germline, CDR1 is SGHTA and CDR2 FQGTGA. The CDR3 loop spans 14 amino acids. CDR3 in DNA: TGTGCCAGCAGCCCTAGGACTGTGGCTAATGAGCAGTTCTTC. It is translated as CASSPRTVANEQFF.

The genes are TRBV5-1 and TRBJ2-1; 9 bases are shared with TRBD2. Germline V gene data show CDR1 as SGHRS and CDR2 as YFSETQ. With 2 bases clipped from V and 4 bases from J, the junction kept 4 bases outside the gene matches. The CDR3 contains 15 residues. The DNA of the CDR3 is TGCGCCAGCAGCTTTAGCGGGGGCCCGTACAATGAGCAGTTCTTC. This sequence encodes CASSFSGGPYNEQFF.

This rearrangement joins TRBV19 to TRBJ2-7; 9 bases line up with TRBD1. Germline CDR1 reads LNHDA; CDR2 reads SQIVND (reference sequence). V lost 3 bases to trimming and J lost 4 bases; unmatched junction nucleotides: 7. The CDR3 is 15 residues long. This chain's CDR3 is CASSIPDRGVYEQYF. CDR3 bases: TGTGCCAGTAGTATCCCGGACAGGGGTGTGTACGAGCAGTACTTC.

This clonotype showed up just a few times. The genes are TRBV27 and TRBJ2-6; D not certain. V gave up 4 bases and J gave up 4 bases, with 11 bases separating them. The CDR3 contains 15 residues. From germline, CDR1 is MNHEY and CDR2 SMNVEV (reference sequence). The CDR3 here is CASSSVLGGANVLTF. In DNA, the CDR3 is TGTGCCAGCAGTTCCGTCTTAGGGGGGGCCAACGTCCTGACTTTC. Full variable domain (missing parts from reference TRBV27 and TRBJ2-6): EAQVTQNPRYLITVTGKKLTVTCSQNMNHEYMSWYRQDPGLGLRQIYYSMNVEVTDKGDVPEGYKVSRKEKRNFPLILESPSPNQTSLYFCASSSVLGGANVLTFGAGSRLTVL.

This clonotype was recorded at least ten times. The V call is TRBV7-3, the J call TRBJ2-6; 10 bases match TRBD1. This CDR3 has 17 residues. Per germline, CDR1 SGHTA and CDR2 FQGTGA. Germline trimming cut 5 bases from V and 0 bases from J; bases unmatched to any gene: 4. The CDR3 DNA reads TGTGCCAGCAGCCCGACAGGGGGCTCCTCTGGGGCCAACGTCCTGACTTTC. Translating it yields CASSPTGGSSGANVLTF. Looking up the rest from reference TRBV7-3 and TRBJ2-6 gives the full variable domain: GAGVSQTPSNKVTEKGKYVELRCDPISGHTALYWYRQSLGQGPEFLIYFQGTGAADDSGLPNDRFFAVRPEGSVSTLKIQRTERGDSAVYLCASSPTGGSSGANVLTFGAGSRLTVL.

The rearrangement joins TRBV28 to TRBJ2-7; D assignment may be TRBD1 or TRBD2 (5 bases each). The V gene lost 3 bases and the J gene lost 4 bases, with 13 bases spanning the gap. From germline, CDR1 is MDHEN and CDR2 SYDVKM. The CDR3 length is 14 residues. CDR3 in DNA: TGTGCCAGCAGTTTTTCCCGGGACCATTACGAGCAGTACTTC. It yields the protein CASSFSRDHYEQYF.

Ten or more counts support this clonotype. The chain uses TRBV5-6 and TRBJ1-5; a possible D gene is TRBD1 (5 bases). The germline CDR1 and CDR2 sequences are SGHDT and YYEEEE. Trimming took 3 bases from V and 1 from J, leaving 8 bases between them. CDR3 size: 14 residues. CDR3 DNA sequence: TGTGCCAGCAGCTGGGGGGTCAGCAATCAGCCCCAGCATTTT. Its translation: CASSWGVSNQPQHF.

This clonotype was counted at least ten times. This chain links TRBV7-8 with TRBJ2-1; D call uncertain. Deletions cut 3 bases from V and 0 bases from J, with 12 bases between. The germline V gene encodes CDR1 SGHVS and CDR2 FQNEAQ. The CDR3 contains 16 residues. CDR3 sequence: CASSFNQWSSYNEQFF. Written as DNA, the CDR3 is TGTGCCAGCAGCTTCAACCAATGGAGCTCCTACAATGAGCAGTTCTTC.

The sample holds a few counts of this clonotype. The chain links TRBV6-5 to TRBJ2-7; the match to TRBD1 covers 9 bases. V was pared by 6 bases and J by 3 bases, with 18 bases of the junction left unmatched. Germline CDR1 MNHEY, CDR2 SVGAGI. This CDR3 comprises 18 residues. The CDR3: CASSLVGEWGQGLYEQYF. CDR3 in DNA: TGTGCCAGCAGCTTAGTGGGGGAATGGGGACAGGGACTCTACGAGCAGTACTTC.

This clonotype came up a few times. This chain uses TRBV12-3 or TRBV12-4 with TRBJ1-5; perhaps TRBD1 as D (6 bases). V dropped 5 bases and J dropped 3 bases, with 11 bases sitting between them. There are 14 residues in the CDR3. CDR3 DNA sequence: TGTGCCAGCAGTGCGACAGGAATCAATCAGCCCCAGCATTTT. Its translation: CASSATGINQPQHF.

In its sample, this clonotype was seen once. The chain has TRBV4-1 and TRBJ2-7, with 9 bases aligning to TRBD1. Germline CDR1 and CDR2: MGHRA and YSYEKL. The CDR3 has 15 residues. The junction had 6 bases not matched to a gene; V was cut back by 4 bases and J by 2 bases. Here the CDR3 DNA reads TGCGCCAGCAGCCTTACAGGGGGCACTACCTACGAGCAGTACTTC. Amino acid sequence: CASSLTGGTTYEQYF.

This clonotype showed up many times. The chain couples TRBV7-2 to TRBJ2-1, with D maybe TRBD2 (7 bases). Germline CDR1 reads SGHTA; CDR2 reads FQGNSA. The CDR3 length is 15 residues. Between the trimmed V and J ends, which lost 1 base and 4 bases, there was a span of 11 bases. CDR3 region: CASSLERGGYNEQFF. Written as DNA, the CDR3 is TGTGCCAGCAGCTTAGAGAGGGGGGGATACAATGAGCAGTTCTTC.

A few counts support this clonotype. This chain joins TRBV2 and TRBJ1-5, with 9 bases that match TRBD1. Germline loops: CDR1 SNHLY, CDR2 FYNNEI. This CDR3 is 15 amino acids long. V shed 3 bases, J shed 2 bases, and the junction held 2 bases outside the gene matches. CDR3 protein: CASSERTGGNQPQHF. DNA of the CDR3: TGTGCCAGCAGTGAGCGGACAGGGGGCAATCAGCCCCAGCATTTT.